These T cell receptor beta chains were read from a single sample in a study of blood T cell repertoires in COVID-19. Data came from immunoSEQ multiplex PCR; TCRdb stores just in-frame clones and leaves some out. Seen here are approximately 300,000 clones, about 80% observed once, and the top ten hold approximately 15%. Sequencing input: peripheral blood. Receptors were obtained from a person aged 70 to 85 with COVID-19, enrolled during active disease. Both conserved end residues are part of each CDR3. Each record gives: V gene, D gene, clone size, J gene, CDR3 protein, CDR3 DNA. The D gene is left open where the match is weak. Clone size appears in some rows only: once, few, many, or a class for an expanded clone.

v_call: TRBV27
d_call: -
clone_size: once
j_call: TRBJ2-2
cdr3_aa: CASRDWTNTGELFF
cdr3_nt: TGTGCCAGCAGGGACTGGACGAACACCGGGGAGCTGTTTTTT

v_call: TRBV6-2/TRBV6-3
d_call: -
clone_size: -
j_call: TRBJ2-7
cdr3_aa: CASSYFSRGEQYF
cdr3_nt: TGTGCCAGCAGTTACTTCAGCCGCGGCGAGCAGTACTTC

v_call: TRBV19
d_call: -
clone_size: -
j_call: TRBJ2-2
cdr3_aa: CASVGQGGSGELFF
cdr3_nt: TGTGCCTCGGTGGGGCAGGGGGGTTCCGGGGAGCTGTTTTTT

v_call: TRBV6-5
d_call: TRBD1
clone_size: -
j_call: TRBJ1-1
cdr3_aa: CASSRDRQNTEAFF
cdr3_nt: TGTGCCAGCAGCCGGGACAGACAGAACACTGAAGCTTTCTTT

v_call: TRBV5-1
d_call: -
clone_size: -
j_call: TRBJ1-3
cdr3_aa: CASSSDRSSGNTIYF
cdr3_nt: TGCGCCAGCAGCTCGGACAGAAGCTCTGGAAACACCATATATTTT

v_call: TRBV7-2
d_call: TRBD1
clone_size: -
j_call: TRBJ2-7
cdr3_aa: CASSLALRPGTGFEQYF
cdr3_nt: TGTGCCAGCAGCTTAGCGCTCAGGCCGGGGACAGGGTTTGAGCAGTACTTC

v_call: TRBV19
d_call: TRBD1
clone_size: -
j_call: TRBJ1-5
cdr3_aa: CASSRGQGTQPQHF
cdr3_nt: TGTGCCAGTAGTAGAGGACAGGGCACTCAGCCCCAGCATTTT

v_call: TRBV6-1
d_call: -
clone_size: -
j_call: TRBJ1-5
cdr3_aa: CASSEGRRVGQPQHF
cdr3_nt: TGTGCCAGCAGTGAGGGACGGAGGGTCGGGCAGCCCCAGCATTTT

v_call: TRBV3-1/TRBV3-2
d_call: TRBD1
clone_size: -
j_call: TRBJ1-5
cdr3_aa: CASSQGWGGQGNQPQHF
cdr3_nt: TGTGCCAGCAGCCAAGGCTGGGGGGGACAGGGCAATCAGCCCCAGCATTTT

v_call: TRBV5-4
d_call: TRBD1
clone_size: -
j_call: TRBJ1-5
cdr3_aa: CASSLGTGDQPQHF
cdr3_nt: TGTGCCAGCAGCTTGGGAACAGGGGATCAGCCCCAGCATTTT

v_call: TRBV12-3/TRBV12-4
d_call: -
clone_size: -
j_call: TRBJ1-5
cdr3_aa: CASSLGEQPQHF
cdr3_nt: TGTGCCAGCAGTTTAGGAGAACAGCCCCAGCATTTT

v_call: TRBV6-6
d_call: TRBD2
clone_size: few
j_call: TRBJ2-4
cdr3_aa: CASSPSGSNQYF
cdr3_nt: TGTGCCAGCAGCCCTAGCGGGAGTAACCAGTACTTC

v_call: TRBV28
d_call: TRBD1
clone_size: -
j_call: TRBJ1-5
cdr3_aa: CASSSLPGQAVGNQPQHF
cdr3_nt: TGTGCCAGCAGTTCCCTCCCGGGACAGGCGGTCGGCAATCAGCCCCAGCATTTT

v_call: TRBV5-5
d_call: -
clone_size: few
j_call: TRBJ2-7
cdr3_aa: CASSLLWSSMDEQYF
cdr3_nt: TGTGCCAGCAGCTTGCTGTGGTCTAGCATGGACGAGCAGTACTTC

v_call: TRBV7-9
d_call: -
clone_size: -
j_call: TRBJ2-1
cdr3_aa: CASNKQANEQFF
cdr3_nt: TGTGCCAGCAACAAACAGGCTAATGAGCAGTTCTTC

v_call: TRBV19
d_call: -
clone_size: -
j_call: TRBJ1-5
cdr3_aa: CASHGGSGASNQPQHF
cdr3_nt: TGTGCCAGCCACGGGGGGTCGGGAGCGAGCAATCAGCCCCAGCATTTT

v_call: TRBV28
d_call: -
clone_size: -
j_call: TRBJ1-5
cdr3_aa: CASSYSKGNDNQPQHF
cdr3_nt: TGTGCCAGCTCCTATAGTAAGGGGAATGACAATCAGCCCCAGCATTTT

v_call: TRBV5-6
d_call: -
clone_size: -
j_call: TRBJ2-5
cdr3_aa: CASNPRGGAETQYF
cdr3_nt: TGTGCCAGCAACCCGAGGGGGGGCGCGGAGACCCAGTACTTC

v_call: TRBV25-1
d_call: TRBD2
clone_size: -
j_call: TRBJ2-7
cdr3_aa: CATGGTAYEQYF
cdr3_nt: TGTGCCACGGGAGGGACGGCTTACGAGCAGTACTTC

v_call: TRBV18
d_call: TRBD1
clone_size: -
j_call: TRBJ1-1
cdr3_aa: CASSPNAPGTGSNTEAFF
cdr3_nt: TGTGCCAGCTCACCAAACGCCCCGGGGACAGGATCGAACACTGAAGCTTTCTTT

v_call: TRBV10-3
d_call: -
clone_size: once
j_call: TRBJ2-7
cdr3_aa: CAISGVAGQGLFEQYF
cdr3_nt: TGTGCCATCAGTGGCGTAGCGGGACAGGGCTTGTTCGAGCAGTACTTC

v_call: TRBV6-6
d_call: TRBD2
clone_size: -
j_call: TRBJ2-7
cdr3_aa: CASSSTSGTYEQYF
cdr3_nt: TGTGCCAGCAGTTCCACTAGCGGGACCTACGAGCAGTACTTC

v_call: TRBV7-9
d_call: -
clone_size: -
j_call: TRBJ1-5
cdr3_aa: CASSLDLHQPQHF
cdr3_nt: TGTGCCAGCAGCTTAGACCTACATCAGCCCCAGCATTTT

v_call: TRBV28
d_call: TRBD1
clone_size: -
j_call: TRBJ2-7
cdr3_aa: CASSYTGGQSSYEQYF
cdr3_nt: TGTGCCAGCAGTTATACAGGGGGCCAAAGCTCCTACGAGCAGTACTTC

v_call: TRBV18
d_call: -
clone_size: -
j_call: TRBJ2-6
cdr3_aa: CASSPGSAGANVLTF
cdr3_nt: TGTGCCAGCTCGCCGGGGTCGGCGGGGGCCAACGTCCTGACTTTC

v_call: TRBV11-2
d_call: -
clone_size: -
j_call: TRBJ2-1
cdr3_aa: CASSLAIYLNEQFF
cdr3_nt: TGTGCCAGCAGCTTAGCCATCTATTTGAATGAGCAGTTCTTC

v_call: TRBV19
d_call: -
clone_size: -
j_call: TRBJ1-1
cdr3_aa: CASRIIGMNTEAFF
cdr3_nt: TGTGCCAGTAGAATCATCGGGATGAACACTGAAGCTTTCTTT

v_call: TRBV4-2
d_call: TRBD2
clone_size: -
j_call: TRBJ2-3
cdr3_aa: CASSQDLVSVGLARGTDTQYF
cdr3_nt: TGTGCCAGCAGCCAAGATCTTGTTTCTGTGGGACTAGCGCGAGGCACAGATACGCAGTATTTT

v_call: TRBV5-1
d_call: -
clone_size: -
j_call: TRBJ2-1
cdr3_aa: CASSFTGFNEQFF
cdr3_nt: TGCGCCAGCTCCTTTACAGGGTTCAATGAGCAGTTCTTC

v_call: TRBV13
d_call: TRBD2
clone_size: -
j_call: TRBJ2-1
cdr3_aa: CASSLAGGGNEQFF
cdr3_nt: TGTGCCAGCAGCTTAGCGGGAGGGGGGAATGAGCAGTTCTTC

v_call: TRBV14
d_call: TRBD1
clone_size: -
j_call: TRBJ1-2
cdr3_aa: CASSLFPGQTLFNYGYTF
cdr3_nt: TGTGCCAGCAGCCTATTCCCGGGACAGACTCTTTTTAACTATGGCTACACCTTC

v_call: TRBV5-6
d_call: -
clone_size: -
j_call: TRBJ2-2
cdr3_aa: CASSRSPGSMELFF
cdr3_nt: TGTGCCAGCAGCAGGAGCCCAGGGTCGATGGAGCTGTTTTTT

v_call: TRBV12-3/TRBV12-4
d_call: -
clone_size: -
j_call: TRBJ1-4
cdr3_aa: CASNGQNEKLFF
cdr3_nt: TGTGCCAGCAACGGACAGAATGAAAAACTGTTTTTT

v_call: TRBV5-4
d_call: TRBD2
clone_size: -
j_call: TRBJ2-3
cdr3_aa: CASSWIAGGPATDTQYF
cdr3_nt: TGTGCCAGCAGCTGGATAGCGGGGGGGCCGGCCACAGATACGCAGTATTTT

v_call: TRBV7-2
d_call: TRBD1
clone_size: -
j_call: TRBJ1-2
cdr3_aa: CASRKPGGTRINYGYTF
cdr3_nt: TGTGCCAGCAGGAAGCCAGGGGGCACTCGGATTAACTATGGCTACACCTTC

v_call: TRBV27
d_call: TRBD2
clone_size: -
j_call: TRBJ2-7
cdr3_aa: CASRRTSGLYEQYF
cdr3_nt: TGTGCCAGCAGAAGGACTAGCGGGTTGTACGAGCAGTACTTC

v_call: TRBV28
d_call: -
clone_size: once
j_call: TRBJ2-2
cdr3_aa: CASMGSGTAGELFF
cdr3_nt: TGTGCCAGCATGGGTTCCGGGACTGCCGGGGAGCTGTTTTTT

v_call: TRBV7-2
d_call: -
clone_size: -
j_call: TRBJ2-3
cdr3_aa: CASSWRASGDTQYF
cdr3_nt: TGTGCCAGCAGCTGGCGGGCCAGCGGAGATACGCAGTATTTT

v_call: TRBV7-6
d_call: TRBD1
clone_size: few
j_call: TRBJ2-7
cdr3_aa: CASSPGGRTSYEQYF
cdr3_nt: TGTGCCAGCAGCCCAGGGGGACGGACCTCCTACGAGCAGTACTTC

v_call: TRBV5-4
d_call: TRBD2
clone_size: -
j_call: TRBJ2-3
cdr3_aa: CASSLPQGGLADTQYF
cdr3_nt: TGTGCCAGCAGCTTGCCCCAGGGAGGGCTCGCAGATACGCAGTATTTT

v_call: TRBV5-4
d_call: TRBD1
clone_size: few
j_call: TRBJ1-6
cdr3_aa: CASSLTGGFSSPLHF
cdr3_nt: TGTGCCAGCAGCTTGACAGGGGGTTTTAGTTCACCCCTCCACTTT

v_call: TRBV20-1
d_call: -
clone_size: -
j_call: TRBJ2-7
cdr3_aa: CSASRTLSPYEQYF
cdr3_nt: TGCAGTGCTAGTAGAACCCTAAGCCCCTACGAGCAGTACTTC

v_call: TRBV19
d_call: TRBD2
clone_size: -
j_call: TRBJ2-3
cdr3_aa: CASSAGLAAPDTQYF
cdr3_nt: TGTGCCAGTAGCGCTGGACTAGCGGCTCCAGATACGCAGTATTTT

v_call: TRBV9
d_call: -
clone_size: -
j_call: TRBJ1-1
cdr3_aa: CASNQITGTEAFF
cdr3_nt: TGTGCCAGCAACCAAATTACGGGGACTGAAGCTTTCTTT

v_call: TRBV18
d_call: -
clone_size: -
j_call: TRBJ2-7
cdr3_aa: CASSPRGRGKAYEQYF
cdr3_nt: TGTGCCAGCTCACCACGGGGCAGGGGAAAGGCCTACGAGCAGTACTTC